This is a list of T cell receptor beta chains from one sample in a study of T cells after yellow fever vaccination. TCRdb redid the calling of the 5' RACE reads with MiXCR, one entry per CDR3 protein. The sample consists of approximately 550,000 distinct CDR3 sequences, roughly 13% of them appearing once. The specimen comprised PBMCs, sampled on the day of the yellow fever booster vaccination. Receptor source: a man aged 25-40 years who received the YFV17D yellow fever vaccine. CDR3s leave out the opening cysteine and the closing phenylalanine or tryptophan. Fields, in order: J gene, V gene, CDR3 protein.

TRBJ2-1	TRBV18	ASSPGTSGWINEQF
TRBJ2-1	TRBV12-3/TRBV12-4	ASSFSGVSGNEQF
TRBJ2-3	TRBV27	ASSFYGNTDTQY
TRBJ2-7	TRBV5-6	ASSMGQILTRSEQY
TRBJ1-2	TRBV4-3	ASSQVGGAAMATPSRRT
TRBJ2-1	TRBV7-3	ASSLGAAGPNEQF
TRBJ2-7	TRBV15	ATSRDRGGYEQY
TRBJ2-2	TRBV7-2	ASSLTPSSGELF
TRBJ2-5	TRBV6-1	ASSLTGQGLMKTQY
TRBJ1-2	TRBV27	ASYTGAGVGYT
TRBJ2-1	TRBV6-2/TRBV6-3	ASRLAGPDNEQF
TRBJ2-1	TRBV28	ASSLGPGTYNEQF
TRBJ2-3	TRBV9	ASSVLWWGTQY
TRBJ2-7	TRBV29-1	SVEAQRATGQY
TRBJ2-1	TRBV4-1	ASSRSGTSGRANEQF
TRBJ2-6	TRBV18	ASSRGGGYPSGANVLT
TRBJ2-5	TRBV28	ASSRSGVRETQY
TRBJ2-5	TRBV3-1	ASSQSGTRGETQY
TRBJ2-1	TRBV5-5	ASSGTSGRIQVNEQF
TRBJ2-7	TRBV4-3	ASSQGNRFLYEQY
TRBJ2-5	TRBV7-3	ASSTLAQETQY
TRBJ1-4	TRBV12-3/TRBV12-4	ASTGGSSGGKLF
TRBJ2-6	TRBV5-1	ASSWPGSNSGANVLT
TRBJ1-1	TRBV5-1	ASSLGESYTEAF
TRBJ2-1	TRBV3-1	ASSLTGLNYYNEQF
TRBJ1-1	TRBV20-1	SAPTGVTEAF
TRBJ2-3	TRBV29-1	SVAGVRDTQY
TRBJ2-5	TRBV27	ASSLGGTGETQY
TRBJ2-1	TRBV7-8	ASTSDLSYNEQF
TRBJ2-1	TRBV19	ASSLRQGGKGGLAREQF
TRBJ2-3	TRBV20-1	SGPPGLAKFGDTQY
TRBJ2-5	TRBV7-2	ASSPQLGLQETQY
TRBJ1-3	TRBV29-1	SVGAGASSGNTIY
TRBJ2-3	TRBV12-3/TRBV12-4	ASSFKGSIGTDTQY
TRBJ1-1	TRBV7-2	ATGASNSPEAF
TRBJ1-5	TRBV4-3	AVWRGGNQPQH
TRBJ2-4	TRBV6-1	ATSRVKNIQY
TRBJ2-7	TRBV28	ASSPLTGSYEQY
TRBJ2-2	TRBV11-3	ASSLESAGELF
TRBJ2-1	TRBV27	ASSLQGAADNEQF
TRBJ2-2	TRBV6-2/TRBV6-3	ASSPGTGAIPNTGELF
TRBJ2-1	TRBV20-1	SARLAGGEQF
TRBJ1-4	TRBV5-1	ASSMDRTLYATNEKLF
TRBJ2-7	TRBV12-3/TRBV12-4	ASSKNYEQY
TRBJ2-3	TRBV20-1	SARVGTSADTQY